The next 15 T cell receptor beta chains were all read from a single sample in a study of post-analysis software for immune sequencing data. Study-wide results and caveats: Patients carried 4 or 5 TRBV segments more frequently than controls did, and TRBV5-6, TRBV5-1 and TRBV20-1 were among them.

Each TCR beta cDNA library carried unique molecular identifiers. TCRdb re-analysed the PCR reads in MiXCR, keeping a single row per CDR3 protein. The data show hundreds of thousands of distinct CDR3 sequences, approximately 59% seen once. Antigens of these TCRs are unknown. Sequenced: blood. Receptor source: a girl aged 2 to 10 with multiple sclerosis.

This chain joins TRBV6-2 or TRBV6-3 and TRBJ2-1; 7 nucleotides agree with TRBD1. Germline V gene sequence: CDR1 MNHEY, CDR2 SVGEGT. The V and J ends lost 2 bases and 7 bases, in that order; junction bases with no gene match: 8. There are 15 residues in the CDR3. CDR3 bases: TGTGCCAGCAGTTACCATTCGACAGGGAAAAATGAGCAGTTCTTC. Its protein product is CASSYHSTGKNEQFF.

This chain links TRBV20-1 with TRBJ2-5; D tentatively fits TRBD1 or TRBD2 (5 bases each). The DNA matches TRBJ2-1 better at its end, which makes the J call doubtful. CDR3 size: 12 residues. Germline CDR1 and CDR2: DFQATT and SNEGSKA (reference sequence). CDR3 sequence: CSARGDPGTQFF. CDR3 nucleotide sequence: TGCAGTGCTAGAGGGGACCCGGGGACCCAGTTCTTC.

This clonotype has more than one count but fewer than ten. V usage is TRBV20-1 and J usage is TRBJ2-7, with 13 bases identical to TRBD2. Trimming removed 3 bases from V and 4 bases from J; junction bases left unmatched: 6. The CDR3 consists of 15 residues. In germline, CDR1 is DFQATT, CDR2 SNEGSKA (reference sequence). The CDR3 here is CSARAGTSGVYEQYF. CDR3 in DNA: TGCAGTGCTAGGGCCGGGACTAGCGGGGTTTACGAGCAGTACTTC.

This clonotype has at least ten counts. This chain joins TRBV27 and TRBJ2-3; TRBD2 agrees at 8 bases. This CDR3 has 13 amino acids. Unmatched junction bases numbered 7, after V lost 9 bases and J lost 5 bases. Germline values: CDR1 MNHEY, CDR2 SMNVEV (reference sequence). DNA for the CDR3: TGTGCCAGTAGCGGGGCACAACAAGATACGCAGTATTTT. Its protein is CASSGAQQDTQYF.

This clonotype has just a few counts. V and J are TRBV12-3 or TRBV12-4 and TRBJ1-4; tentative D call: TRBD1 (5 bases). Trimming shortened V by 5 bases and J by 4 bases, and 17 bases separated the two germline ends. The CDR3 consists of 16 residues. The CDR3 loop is CASSPTPGTINEKLFF. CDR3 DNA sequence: TGTGCCAGCAGTCCGACCCCCGGGACCATTAATGAAAAACTGTTTTTT.

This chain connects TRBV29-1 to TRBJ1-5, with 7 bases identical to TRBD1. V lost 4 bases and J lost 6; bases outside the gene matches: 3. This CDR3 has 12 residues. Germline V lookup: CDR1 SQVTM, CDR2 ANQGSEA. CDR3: CSVGDSGQPQHF. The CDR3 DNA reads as TGCAGCGTTGGGGACAGTGGTCAGCCCCAGCATTTT.

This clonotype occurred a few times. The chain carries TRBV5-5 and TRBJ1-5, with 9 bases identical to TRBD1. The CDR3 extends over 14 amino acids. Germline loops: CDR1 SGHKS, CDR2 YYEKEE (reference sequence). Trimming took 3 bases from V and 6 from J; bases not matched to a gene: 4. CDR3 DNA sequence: TGTGCCAGCAGCTCCGGGACAGGGAGTCAGCCCCAGCATTTT. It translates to CASSSGTGSQPQHF.

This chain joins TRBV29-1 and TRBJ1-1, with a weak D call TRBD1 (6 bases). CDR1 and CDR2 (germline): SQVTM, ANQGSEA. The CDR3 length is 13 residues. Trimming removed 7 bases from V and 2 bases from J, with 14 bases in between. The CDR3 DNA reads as TGCAGCGCCCTGGACAGAATCAACACTGAAGCTTTCTTT. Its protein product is CSALDRINTEAFF.

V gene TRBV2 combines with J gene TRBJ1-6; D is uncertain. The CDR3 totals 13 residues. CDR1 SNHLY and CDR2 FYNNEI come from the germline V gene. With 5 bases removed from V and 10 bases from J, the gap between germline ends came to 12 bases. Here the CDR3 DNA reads TGTGCCAGCAGTCAGGATGCGGGGTCACCCCTCCACTTT. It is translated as CASSQDAGSPLHF.

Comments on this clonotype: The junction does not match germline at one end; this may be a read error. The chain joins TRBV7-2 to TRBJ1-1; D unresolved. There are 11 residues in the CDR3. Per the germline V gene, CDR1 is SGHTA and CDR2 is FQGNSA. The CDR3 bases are TGTGCCAGCAGCGTGAACACTGAAGTTTTCTTT. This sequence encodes CASSVNTEVFF.

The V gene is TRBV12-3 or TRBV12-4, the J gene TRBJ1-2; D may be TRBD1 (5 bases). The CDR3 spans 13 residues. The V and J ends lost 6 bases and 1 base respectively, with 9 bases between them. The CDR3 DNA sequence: TGTGCCAGCAGGACAGCGATTAACTATGGCTACACCTTC. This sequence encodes CASRTAINYGYTF.

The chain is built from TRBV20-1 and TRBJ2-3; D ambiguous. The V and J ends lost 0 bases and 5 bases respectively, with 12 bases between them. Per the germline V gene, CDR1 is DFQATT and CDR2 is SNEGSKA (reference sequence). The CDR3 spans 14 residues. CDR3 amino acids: CSARDTSVGDTQYF. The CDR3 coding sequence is TGCAGTGCTAGAGATACGAGCGTTGGAGATACGCAGTATTTT.

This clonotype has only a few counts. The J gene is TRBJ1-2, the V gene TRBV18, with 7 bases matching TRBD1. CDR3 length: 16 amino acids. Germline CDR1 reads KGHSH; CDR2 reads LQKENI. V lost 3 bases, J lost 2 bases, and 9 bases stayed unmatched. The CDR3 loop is CASSPTLQGQNYGYTF. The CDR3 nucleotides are TGTGCCAGCTCACCGACACTACAGGGGCAAAACTATGGCTACACCTTC.

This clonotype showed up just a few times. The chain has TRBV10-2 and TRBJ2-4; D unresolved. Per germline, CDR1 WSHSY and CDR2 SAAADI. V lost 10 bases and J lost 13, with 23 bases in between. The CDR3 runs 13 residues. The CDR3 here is CAITPGQSTVQYF. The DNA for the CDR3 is TGCGCCATAACGCCGGGCCAGTCGACGGTGCAGTACTTC.

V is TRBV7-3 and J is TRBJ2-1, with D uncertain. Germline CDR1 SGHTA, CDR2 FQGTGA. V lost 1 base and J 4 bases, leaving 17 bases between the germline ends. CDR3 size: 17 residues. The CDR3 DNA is TGTGCCAGCAGCTTAATGGGTACAGTAGGCCTATACAATGAGCAGTTCTTC. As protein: CASSLMGTVGLYNEQFF.